A selection of T cell receptor beta chains follows, all from one sample in a study of T cell changes during pregnancy in multiple sclerosis. Libraries were prepared by immunoSEQ multiplex PCR; TCRdb keeps only in-frame clonotypes and omits some of them. The data contain 35,000 to 50,000 clones, 80% to 95% of them singletons. The starting material was CD4+ T cells from peripheral blood mononuclear cells, obtained in the first trimester of pregnancy. Receptors were obtained from a female donor with multiple sclerosis, enrolled in a pregnancy study. CDR3s include the opening cysteine and the closing phenylalanine or tryptophan. Clone size is given for some rows only: seen once, a few or many times, or a class if the clone is expanded.

J gene,CDR3 length,V gene,clone size,CDR3 protein
TRBJ2-1,16,TRBV5-8,NA,CASSTLAGAVYNEQFF
TRBJ2-2,15,TRBV7-7,NA,CASSPATGIPGELFF
TRBJ1-5,15,TRBV28,many,CASTQQGALNQPQHF
TRBJ1-3,14,TRBV7-9,NA,CASSSAGGRDTIYF
TRBJ2-5,15,TRBV6-5,NA,CASTPGAGYGETQYF
TRBJ2-1,14,TRBV6-1,NA,CASIRLAGGNEQFF
TRBJ2-2,15,TRBV7-2,NA,CASSPSTPMDGELFF
TRBJ2-3,16,TRBV5-4,NA,CASSGGRGTSLDTQYF
TRBJ2-2,15,TRBV19,NA,CASTKLAGETGELFF
TRBJ2-7,16,TRBV7-9,NA,CASSPQGQSKSYEQYF
TRBJ2-2,16,TRBV5-4,NA,CASSGQGTTNTGELFF
TRBJ2-2,16,TRBV14,NA,CASSPPSGRAPGELFF
TRBJ2-5,16,TRBV27,NA,CASSLFATGTQETQYF
TRBJ1-1,14,TRBV7-9,NA,CASSKYESNTEAFF
TRBJ2-7,14,TRBV6-6,NA,CASSTGTRGYEQYF